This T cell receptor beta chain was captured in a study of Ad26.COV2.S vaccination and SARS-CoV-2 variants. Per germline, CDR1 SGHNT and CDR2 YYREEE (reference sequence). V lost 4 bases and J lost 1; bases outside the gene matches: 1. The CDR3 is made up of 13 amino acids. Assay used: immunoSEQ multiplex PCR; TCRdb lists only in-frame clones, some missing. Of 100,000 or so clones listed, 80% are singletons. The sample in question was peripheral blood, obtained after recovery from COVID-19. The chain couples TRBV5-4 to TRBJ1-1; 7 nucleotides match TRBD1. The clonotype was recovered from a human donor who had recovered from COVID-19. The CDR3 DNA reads TGTGCCAGCAGCCGACAGGGGAACACTGAAGCTTTCTTT. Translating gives CASSRQGNTEAFF. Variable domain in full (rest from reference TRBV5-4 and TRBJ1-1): ETGVTQSPTHLIKTRGQQVTLRCSSQSGHNTVSWYQQALGQGPQFIFQYYREEENGRGNFPPRFSGLQFPNYSSELNVNALELDDSALYLCASSRQGNTEAFFGQGTRLTVV.